The next 30 T cell receptor beta chains were all read from a single sample in a study of blood T cell repertoires in COVID-19. The assay was immunoSEQ multiplex PCR, and TCRdb's table has in-frame clones only and misses some. The sample yields about 160,000 clones, about 86% seen once. Material: peripheral blood. The source of these receptors is a woman between 70 and 85 years old with acute or convalescent COVID-19.

The chain carries TRBV11-2 and TRBJ2-1; 9 bases map to TRBD2. V was pared by 5 bases and J by 0 bases, with 5 bases of the junction left unmatched. Germline V gives CDR1 SGHAT, CDR2 FQNNGV. The CDR3 extends over 16 amino acids. Here the CDR3 reads CASSASSGGSYNEQFF. The CDR3, as DNA: TGTGCCAGCAGCGCGAGTAGCGGGGGCTCCTACAATGAGCAGTTCTTC.

This clone was counted once. The rearrangement joins TRBV28 to TRBJ2-6; a weak D match, TRBD1 (5 bases). The CDR3 loop spans 17 amino acids. V was trimmed by 5 bases and J by 0 bases, leaving 14 bases between them. Looked up from germline, CDR1 is MDHEN and CDR2 is SYDVKM. The CDR3 DNA reads as TGTGCCAGCAGTGCCGTTTGGGGCGGCTCTGGGGCCAACGTCCTGACTTTC. This codes for CASSAVWGGSGANVLTF.

This clone was recorded only once. The chain uses TRBV5-8 and TRBJ2-5, with D possibly matching TRBD1 (6 bases). From germline, CDR1 is SGHTS and CDR2 YDEGEE. V lost 5 bases, J lost 4 bases, and 15 bases lay in between. The CDR3 covers 14 residues. CDR3 coding DNA: TGTGCCAGCAGGGAACCAGGGGAACGAGAGACCCAGTACTTC. As protein: CASREPGERETQYF.

With respect to this clone: The sample holds other DNA sequences that translate to the same CDR3. This chain uses TRBV5-6 with TRBJ1-5; TRBD1 matches 8 bases. Per germline, CDR1 SGHDT and CDR2 YYEEEE. The CDR3 totals 15 residues. With V trimmed by 2 bases and J by 4 bases, 5 bases remained unmatched. This CDR3 is CASSLRQGANQPQHF. The CDR3 DNA reads TGTGCCAGCAGCTTAAGGCAGGGGGCGAATCAGCCCCAGCATTTT.

The rearrangement uses TRBV5-1 and TRBJ1-6; 9 bases line up with TRBD1. J was trimmed by 9 bases and V by 5 bases; bases with no gene match: 6. Germline V CDR1 and CDR2: SGHRS, YFSETQ. The CDR3 consists of 14 residues. DNA for the CDR3: TGCGCCAGCAGACCGGGACAGGGTACTTCACCCCTCCACTTT. This translates into CASRPGQGTSPLHF.

This clone has only a few counts. The chain carries TRBV4-3 and TRBJ2-3; maybe TRBD2 (6 bases). Trimming cost V 4 bases and J 0 bases, with 14 bases left between them. This CDR3 is built from 16 residues. Germline values: CDR1 LGHNA, CDR2 YSLEER. CDR3 region: CASSRSPGLSTDTQYF. As DNA, the CDR3 is TGCGCCAGCAGCCGATCACCGGGACTCAGCACAGATACGCAGTATTTT.

The genes are TRBV9 and TRBJ1-2, with 7 bases matching TRBD1. V lost 4 bases and J lost 8; bases outside the gene matches: 11. Per the germline V gene, CDR1 is SGDLS and CDR2 is YYNGEE. The CDR3 is 14 residues long. The CDR3 nucleotides read TGTGCCAGCAGCCCCTCCGGGACAGTTCTCGGCTACACCTTC. It encodes CASSPSGTVLGYTF.

Remarks on this clone: Mismatch with germline at one junction end may stem from a read error. Other DNA sequences of this sample code for an identical CDR3. The chain links TRBV28 to TRBJ2-7; 7 bases match TRBD2. CDR3 length: 14 residues. Per germline, CDR1 MDHEN and CDR2 SYDVKM. CDR3 sequence reads: CASSLPGLAYEQYF. The CDR3 nucleotides read TGTGCTAGCAGTTTACCCGGACTAGCCTACGAGCAGTACTTC.

The CDR3 region is CASSRTGELFF. The CDR3 nucleotides read TGTGCCAGCAGTCGGACCGGGGAGCTGTTTTTT. J is TRBJ2-2 and V is TRBV11-2; D remains unclear. Trimming removed 6 bases at V and 5 bases at J, with 4 bases between. The CDR3 spans 11 residues. Germline V gives CDR1 SGHAT, CDR2 FQNNGV. Based on the CDR3 plus reference TRBV11-2 and TRBJ2-2, the full variable domain is EAGVAQSPRYKIIEKRQSVAFWCNPISGHATLYWYQQILGQGPKLLIQFQNNGVVDDSQLPKDRFSAERLKGVDSTLKIQPAKLEDSAVYLCASSRTGELFFGEGSRLTVL.

This clone occurred a few times. The J gene is TRBJ1-6, the V gene TRBV27; the match to TRBD1 covers 7 bases. The CDR3 length is 14 residues. The J segment lost 7 bases and the V segment lost 5 bases, leaving 5 bases of the junction unmatched. Germline loops: CDR1 MNHEY, CDR2 SMNVEV (reference sequence). The CDR3 spells CASSRQGSNSPLHF. The CDR3 nucleotides are TGTGCCAGCAGTAGACAGGGAAGCAATTCACCCCTCCACTTT.

The V call is TRBV6-1, the J call TRBJ2-3, with D tentatively TRBD2 (5 bases). CDR3 length: 15 amino acids. Trimming took 0 bases from V and 1 from J, leaving 8 bases between them. The germline V gene has CDR1 MNHNS and CDR2 SASEGT. The CDR3 coding sequence is TGTGCCAGCAGTGAAGCGCGGGCAGGCACAGATACGCAGTATTTT. It is translated as CASSEARAGTDTQYF.

V usage is TRBV5-6 and J usage is TRBJ1-1; D possibly corresponds to TRBD1 (6 bases). This CDR3 region has 14 residues. CDR1 is SGHDT and CDR2 is YYEEEE in the germline V gene. The ends were cut back, 3 bases at V and 2 bases at J, with 11 bases in the middle. The CDR3 region has the DNA TGTGCCAGCAGCTACGACAGGCGCAACACTGAAGCTTTCTTT. Amino acid sequence: CASSYDRRNTEAFF.

The V call is TRBV24-1, the J call TRBJ2-1; perhaps TRBD2 as D (7 bases). Trimming pared 1 base from V and 0 bases from J, leaving 9 bases between. Per germline, CDR1 KGHDR and CDR2 SFDVKD. The length of the CDR3 is 16 residues. For the CDR3, the DNA is TGTGCCACCAGTGATTTTAGGGGGGGCTCCTACAATGAGCAGTTCTTC. Residues: CATSDFRGGSYNEQFF.

V and J are TRBV3-1 (or the pseudogene TRBV3-2) and TRBJ2-5; 12 bases align to TRBD2. The germline CDR1 and CDR2 sequences are LGHDT and YNNKEL (reference sequence). The CDR3 has 16 residues. The V gene end was trimmed by 2 bases and the J gene end by 4 bases; junction bases not matched to a gene: 5. The CDR3 DNA sequence: TGTGCCAGCAGCCAACAGGAACTAGCGGGGGGAGAGACCCAGTACTTC. This codes for CASSQQELAGGETQYF.

The V gene is TRBV27, the J gene TRBJ2-1; 9 bases fit TRBD2. The germline CDR1 and CDR2 sequences are MNHEY and SMNVEV (reference sequence). V was clipped by 3 bases and J by 9 bases; unmatched bases: 21. The CDR3 loop spans 19 amino acids. The CDR3 loop reads CASSFWRGGLQNRWFEQFF. DNA of the CDR3: TGTGCCAGCAGTTTTTGGCGGGGGGGCTTACAAAATAGGTGGTTTGAGCAGTTCTTC.

The chain joins TRBV5-1 to TRBJ1-6, with a weak D call TRBD1 (6 bases). Per the germline V gene, CDR1 is SGHRS and CDR2 is YFSETQ. The CDR3 extends over 15 amino acids. Deletions cut 4 bases from V and 3 bases from J, with 11 bases between. The CDR3 DNA reads as TGCGCCAGCAGCAGGCAGGGGTACTATAATTCACCCCTCCACTTT. This encodes CASSRQGYYNSPLHF.

The gene calls are TRBV4-2 and TRBJ2-1; maybe TRBD2 (6 bases). With 0 bases removed from V and 3 bases from J, the gap between germline ends came to 9 bases. Germline loops: CDR1 LGHNA, CDR2 YNFKEQ. This CDR3 is 15 amino acids long. CDR3 protein: CASSQDGGNYNEQFF. Here the CDR3 DNA reads TGTGCCAGCAGCCAAGACGGCGGGAACTACAATGAGCAGTTCTTC.

The chain combines TRBV7-2 with TRBJ1-2; perhaps TRBD1 as D (6 bases). Germline V lookup: CDR1 SGHTA, CDR2 FQGNSA. The CDR3 has 15 amino acids. V was trimmed by 1 base and J by 2 bases, leaving 11 bases between them. In DNA, the CDR3 is TGTGCCAGCAGCTTAGGGAGGGGGGGCAACTATGGCTACACCTTC. Its translation is CASSLGRGGNYGYTF.

The rearrangement uses TRBV14 and TRBJ2-3; possibly TRBD2 for D (6 bases). There are 17 residues in the CDR3. Germline V gene sequence: CDR1 SGHDN, CDR2 FVKESK. The germline V and J ends were trimmed by 0 bases and 1 base, with 14 bases remaining between them. CDR3 region: CASSQDLGSLGTDTQYF. The CDR3 DNA sequence: TGTGCCAGCAGCCAAGATCTCGGGAGCCTAGGCACAGATACGCAGTATTTT.

This clone was found a few times. V is TRBV6-5 and J is TRBJ1-2, with 7 nucleotides matching TRBD1. After removal of 4 bases from V and 8 bases from J, the junction contained 10 bases not matched to a gene. This CDR3 is built from 14 residues. Germline CDR1 reads MNHEY; CDR2 reads SVGAGI. The CDR3 nucleotides are TGTGCCAGCAGTTTAAACACAGGGGATGGCGGCTACACCTTC. Translation: CASSLNTGDGGYTF.

The chain employs TRBV6-2 or TRBV6-3 and TRBJ1-1; D remains ambiguous. The CDR3 totals 11 residues. Germline CDR1 reads MNHEY; CDR2 reads SVGEGT. The V gene lost 6 bases and the J gene lost 5 bases, with 7 bases spanning the gap. This CDR3 is CASSLGTEAFF. The CDR3 bases are TGTGCCAGCAGCCTCGGGACTGAAGCTTTCTTT.

The gene calls are TRBV20-1 and TRBJ2-4; 8 bases match TRBD2. The CDR3 totals 14 residues. Germline-derived CDR1 and CDR2 are DFQATT and SNEGSKA (reference sequence). After removal of 3 bases from V and 3 bases from J, the junction contained 4 bases not matched to a gene. CDR3 coding DNA: TGCAGTGCTAGTGAGCGGGGGAACAAAAACATTCAGTACTTC. It translates to CSASERGNKNIQYF.

V gene TRBV7-8 combines with J gene TRBJ1-2, with 8 positions matching TRBD1. Germline V CDR1 and CDR2: SGHVS, FQNEAQ. V trimming: 2 bases; J trimming: 1 base; junction bases outside the gene matches: 3. This CDR3 region has 15 residues. CDR3 DNA sequence: TGTGCCAGCAGCTTACAGGGGGCAGTTAACTATGGCTACACCTTC. This translates into CASSLQGAVNYGYTF.

The chain is built from TRBV18 and TRBJ1-5; D call uncertain. Per germline, CDR1 KGHSH and CDR2 LQKENI. The germline V and J ends were trimmed by 4 bases and 4 bases, with 8 bases remaining between them. This CDR3 spans 13 amino acids. In DNA form, the CDR3 reads TGTGCCAGCTCACAGGCAGGAAATCAGCCCCAGCATTTT. As protein: CASSQAGNQPQHF.

The chain employs TRBV30 and TRBJ2-7; D remains unclear. V was pared by 4 bases and J by 0 bases, with 13 bases between. CDR3 length: 14 residues. CDR1 and CDR2 from the germline V gene are GTSNPN and SVGIG (reference sequence). The CDR3 loop reads CAWKSNSISYEQYF. CDR3 in DNA: TGTGCCTGGAAGTCGAACAGCATCTCCTACGAGCAGTACTTC.

The genes are TRBV7-8 and TRBJ1-1; D ambiguous. The CDR3 runs to 13 residues. CDR1 is SGHVS and CDR2 is FQNEAQ in the germline V gene. V was pared by 4 bases and J by 4 bases, with 10 bases between. CDR3 sequence reads: CASSSRGGTEAFF. CDR3 sequence (DNA): TGTGCCAGCAGCTCCCGGGGTGGCACTGAAGCTTTCTTT.

V is TRBV6-5 and J is TRBJ1-1, with a weak D call TRBD1 (5 bases). The CDR3 is 15 residues long. V dropped 0 bases and J dropped 4 bases, with 12 bases sitting between them. Per the germline V gene, CDR1 is MNHEY and CDR2 is SVGAGI. Here the CDR3 DNA reads TGTGCCAGCAGTTACTCGTACAGGCGGAGCACTGAAGCTTTCTTT. Protein sequence: CASSYSYRRSTEAFF.

The count of this clone is one. V and J are TRBV5-1 and TRBJ2-3; D is undetermined. The V and J ends lost 1 base and 5 bases respectively, with 2 bases between them. The germline CDR1 and CDR2 sequences are SGHRS and YFSETQ. The CDR3 has 11 residues. The CDR3 DNA reads TGCGCCAGCAGCTTGCAAGATACGCAGTATTTT. Translation: CASSLQDTQYF.

The chain combines TRBV6-5 with TRBJ1-2; 8 positions agree with TRBD1. V was pared by 4 bases and J by 9 bases, with 7 bases of the junction left unmatched. The CDR3 consists of 13 residues. Per germline, CDR1 MNHEY and CDR2 SVGAGI. CDR3 region: CASSLAGTGRYTF. The CDR3 region has the DNA TGTGCCAGCAGTTTAGCCGGGACAGGTCGCTACACCTTC.

The rearrangement links TRBV10-3 to TRBJ2-4; TRBD1 is a possible D gene (6 bases). V gave up 3 bases and J gave up 5 bases, with 14 bases separating them. Germline V lookup: CDR1 ENHRY, CDR2 SYGVKD. The CDR3 runs 15 residues. The CDR3 DNA sequence: TGTGCCATCAGTGATAAGGCCGGGACACAAAACATTCAGTACTTC. Protein product: CAISDKAGTQNIQYF.